Below, one T cell receptor beta chain is given with its context. CDR3 length: 15 amino acids. J lost 4 bases, V lost 3 bases, and 3 bases had no gene match. Looked up from germline, CDR1 is LNHNV and CDR2 is YYDKDF (reference sequence). Some clones are missing from TCRdb's copy, which holds only in-frame ones; the method was immunoSEQ multiplex PCR. The table shows tens of thousands of clones, with around 90% occurring only once. The data belong to a study of T cell changes during pregnancy in multiple sclerosis. The sequence was collected from a female donor in good health, enrolled as a control in a pregnancy study. This rearrangement joins TRBV15 to TRBJ2-6, with 7 bases matching TRBD1. This specimen was peripheral blood, taken after pregnancy. The CDR3 DNA sequence: TGTGCCACCAGCAGCGACAGGGCCGGGGCCAACGTCCTGACTTTC. Residues: CATSSDRAGANVLTF. The entire variable domain, with the rest obtained from reference TRBV15 and TRBJ2-6, is as follows: DAMVIQNPRYQVTQFGKPVTLSCSQTLNHNVMYWYQQKSSQAPKLLFHYYDKDFNNEADTPDNFQSRRPNTSFCFLDIRSPGLGDTAMYLCATSSDRAGANVLTFGAGSRLTVL.